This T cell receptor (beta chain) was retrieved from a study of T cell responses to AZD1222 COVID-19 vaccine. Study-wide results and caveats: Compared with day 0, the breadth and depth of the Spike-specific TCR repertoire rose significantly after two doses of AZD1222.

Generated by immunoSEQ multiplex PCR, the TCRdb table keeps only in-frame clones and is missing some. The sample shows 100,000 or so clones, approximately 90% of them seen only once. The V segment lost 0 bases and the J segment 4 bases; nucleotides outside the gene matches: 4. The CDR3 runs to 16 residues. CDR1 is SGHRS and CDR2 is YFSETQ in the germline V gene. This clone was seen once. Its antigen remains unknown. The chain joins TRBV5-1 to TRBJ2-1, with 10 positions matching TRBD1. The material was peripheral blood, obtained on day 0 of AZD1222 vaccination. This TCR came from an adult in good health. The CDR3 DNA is TGCGCCAGCAGCTTGGCGGGGACAGGGGCTTACAATGAGCAGTTCTTC. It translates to CASSLAGTGAYNEQFF. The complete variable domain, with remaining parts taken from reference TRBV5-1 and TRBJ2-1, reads KAGVTQTPRYLIKTRGQQVTLSCSPISGHRSVSWYQQTPGQGLQFLFEYFSETQRNKGNFPGRFSGRQFSNSRSEMNVSTLELGDSALYLCASSLAGTGAYNEQFFGPGTRLTVL.